This T cell receptor beta chain was obtained from a study of cytomegalovirus exposure and HLA in healthy donors. On this clone: Its target is unknown.

Germline CDR1 reads SEHNR; CDR2 reads FQNEAQ (reference sequence). This CDR3 has 15 residues. Trimming cost V 2 bases and J 7 bases; bases outside gene matches: 9. The PCR employed 60 Vbeta primers together with 13 Jbeta primers. Profiled with immunoSEQ multiplex PCR; TCRdb holds only in-frame clones, not every one. The sample includes 150,000 to 200,000 clones, roughly 80% of them seen just once. Study-wide findings and caveats: Both high specificity and high sensitivity reportedly marked the classifier's diagnosis of cytomegalovirus status. A later analysis reportedly identified an Asian-associated ancestry cluster as carrying fewer N-insertions than the roughly 700-donor mean. Within a later analysis, the majority of CMV-associated TCR beta chains appeared HLA-restricted.

The chain carries TRBV7-9 and TRBJ1-2; TRBD1 matches 8 bases. The sequencing sample was made of PBMCs. The sequence derives from a woman aged 40 to 50 in good health and CMV-seronegative. CDR3 region: CASSLSQGALAGYTF. The DNA for the CDR3 is TGTGCCAGCAGCTTATCCCAGGGGGCGCTCGCTGGCTACACCTTC.